Each of the 17 T cell receptor beta chains below was sequenced from the same sample in a study of human T cells and chemical hapten exposure (TCRdb year 2021). The time point tag for this specimen amounts to: pre-sensitization, week 0. The treatment or condition tag for this specimen amounts to: therapeutic diphenylcyclopropenone sensitization with weekly scalp DPC. The library came from RACE. TCRdb lists the instrument as NextSeq 500. TCRdb's own reprocessing of the public reads used fastp at Q25 and MiXCR and kept productive beta chains. Under each unique CDR3 protein, matching rows form one entry showing the most common genes and DNA. The sample records about 270,000 distinct CDR3 sequences, almost 8% of which are singletons. The ten top clones hold more than 1% of the sample. The specimen comprised whole blood, sampled in connection with sensitization to the hapten diphenylcyclopropenone (DPC). The receptor source for this set is a man aged 18 to 30 with alopecia areata. Some clones in this sample may be carry-over from other donors' samples.

The V and J genes are TRBV28 and TRBJ2-7, with D possibly matching TRBD2 (6 bases). Germline V gene data show CDR1 as MDHEN and CDR2 as SYDVKM. This CDR3 spans 15 amino acids. V lost 6 bases to trimming and J lost 2 bases, with 17 bases between them. CDR3 in amino acids: CASRARNGGTYEQYF. In nucleotides, the CDR3 is TGTGCCAGCAGAGCCCGAAACGGGGGTACCTACGAGCAGTACTTC. The entire variable domain, with the rest obtained from reference TRBV28 and TRBJ2-7, is as follows: DVKVTQSSRYLVKRTGEKVFLECVQDMDHENMFWYRQDPGLGLRLIYFSYDVKMKEKGDIPEGYSVSREKKERFSLILESASTNQTSMYLCASRARNGGTYEQYFGPGTRLTVT.

The chain uses TRBV20-1 and TRBJ1-2, with unresolved D. Germline V lookup: CDR1 DFQATT, CDR2 SNEGSKA (reference sequence). V dropped 1 base and J dropped 4 bases, with 10 bases sitting between them. The CDR3 covers 13 residues. CDR3: CSARVSGVYGYTF. In DNA form, the CDR3 reads TGCAGTGCTAGAGTGTCGGGCGTCTATGGCTACACCTTC.

This clonotype has ten or more counts. The chain employs TRBV4-3 and TRBJ1-2; 7 nucleotides line up with TRBD1. Germline V gene lookup returns CDR1 LGHNA and CDR2 YSLEER. The CDR3 contains 15 residues. With 4 bases clipped from V and 6 bases from J, the junction kept 11 bases outside the gene matches. Here the CDR3 DNA reads TGCGCCAGCAGCCCCCGGGGCCAAGGGGGCGATGGCTACACCTTC. Translating gives CASSPRGQGGDGYTF.

In this sample, this clonotype turned up a few times. The chain is built from TRBV5-5 and TRBJ1-5; D call uncertain. V was pared by 0 bases and J by 5 bases, with 9 bases between. This CDR3 has 14 amino acids. Germline CDR1 reads SGHKS; CDR2 reads YYEKEE (reference sequence). Here the CDR3 DNA reads TGTGCCAGCAGCTTGGGGCGAGGAGATCAGCCCCAGCATTTT. Its protein product is CASSLGRGDQPQHF.

This clonotype was seen many times. The chain carries TRBV6-5 and TRBJ1-1; 9 bases map to TRBD1. J was trimmed by 10 bases and V by 2 bases; bases with no gene match: 14. The length of the CDR3 is 16 residues. CDR1 and CDR2 from the germline V gene are MNHEY and SVGAGI. Here the CDR3 reads CASSYARKGYRGRAFF. In DNA, the CDR3 is TGTGCCAGCAGTTACGCTCGGAAGGGGTACAGGGGGCGAGCTTTCTTT.

This clonotype was picked up many times. The chain recombines TRBV5-6 with TRBJ1-2, with D possibly being TRBD1 (5 bases). This CDR3 contains 12 residues. V shed 4 bases and J shed 6 bases, with 10 bases lying between them. The germline V gene encodes CDR1 SGHDT and CDR2 YYEEEE. The CDR3 DNA follows: TGTGCCAGCAGCAGAGACAGTGATGGCTACACCTTC. Its protein product is CASSRDSDGYTF.

The rearrangement links TRBV7-9 to TRBJ1-4, with D hard to call. Trimming shortened V by 4 bases and J by 13 bases, and 13 bases separated the two germline ends. Germline loops: CDR1 SEHNR, CDR2 FQNEAQ (reference sequence). The CDR3 runs 12 residues. The CDR3 sequence is CASSSGLVGLFF. The CDR3 bases are TGTGCCAGCAGCTCCGGTCTGGTTGGACTGTTTTTT.

In DNA form, the CDR3 reads TGCGCCAGCAGCCCGACAGGTGATAGCAATCAGCCCCAGCATTTT. Its translation: CASSPTGDSNQPQHF. The chain joins TRBV5-1 to TRBJ1-5, with TRBD1 as a possible D gene (6 bases). In germline, CDR1 is SGHRS, CDR2 YFSETQ. CDR3 length equals 15 residues. Trimming took off 4 bases at V and 0 bases at J, with 11 bases between the two ends. Filled out from reference TRBV5-1 and TRBJ1-5, the complete variable domain reads KAGVTQTPRYLIKTRGQQVTLSCSPISGHRSVSWYQQTPGQGLQFLFEYFSETQRNKGNFPGRFSGRQFSNSRSEMNVSTLELGDSALYLCASSPTGDSNQPQHFGDGTRLSIL.

This clonotype was counted only a few times. This chain joins TRBV5-6 and TRBJ1-2; the D is unclear. Germline V gene data show CDR1 as SGHDT and CDR2 as YYEEEE. V lost 0 bases, J lost 0 bases, and 6 bases lay in between. This CDR3 region has 14 residues. CDR3: CASSLVEANYGYTF. Written as DNA, the CDR3 is TGTGCCAGCAGCTTGGTAGAGGCTAACTATGGCTACACCTTC.

This clonotype was observed many times. The rearrangement links TRBV4-3 to TRBJ1-6; maybe TRBD1 (5 bases). Per germline, CDR1 LGHNA and CDR2 YSLEER. The CDR3 has 15 amino acids. V shed 2 bases and J shed 8 bases, with 13 bases lying between them. The CDR3 protein is CASSQSGGWDSPLHF. CDR3 bases: TGCGCCAGCAGCCAAAGTGGGGGATGGGATTCACCCCTCCACTTT.

This clonotype was observed many times. The chain employs TRBV12-3 or TRBV12-4 and TRBJ1-2; weak D call: TRBD1 (5 bases). The CDR3 sequence is 12 residues long. V lost 0 bases and J 8 bases, leaving 7 bases between the germline ends. The CDR3 region is CASSLAGTGYTF. The CDR3 nucleotides read TGTGCCAGCAGTTTAGCAGGGACCGGCTACACCTTC.

This clonotype was seen many times. The chain's CDR3 is CSVGKDGYTF. The CDR3 DNA follows: TGCAGCGTTGGCAAGGATGGCTACACCTTC. J is TRBJ1-2 and V is TRBV29-1; D unresolved. CDR1 is SQVTM and CDR2 is ANQGSEA in the germline V gene. Trimming cost V 4 bases and J 6 bases, with 6 bases left between them. The CDR3 is 10 amino acids.

This clonotype was observed a handful of times. The chain employs TRBV6-5 and TRBJ2-2, with 7 bases aligning to TRBD2. There are 15 residues in the CDR3. Germline loops: CDR1 MNHEY, CDR2 SVGAGI. V dropped 6 bases and J dropped 1; count of bases not matched to a gene: 5. In DNA, the CDR3 is TGTGCCAGCAGGAGGAGCGGGGTGAACACCGGGGAGCTGTTTTTT. Its protein is CASRRSGVNTGELFF.

This clonotype was counted a few times. J is TRBJ1-6 and V is TRBV10-3; possible D gene TRBD1, 6 bases. The CDR3 is 11 residues long. Per germline, CDR1 ENHRY and CDR2 SYGVKD. Deletions cut 10 bases from V and 8 bases from J, with 9 bases between. CDR3 residues: CATQGDSPLHF. Written as DNA, the CDR3 is TGTGCCACACAGGGTGATTCACCCCTCCACTTT.

This clonotype was found many times. The rearrangement links TRBV29-1 to TRBJ1-4; D is possibly TRBD1 (6 bases). Per germline, CDR1 SQVTM and CDR2 ANQGSEA. Trimming stripped 0 bases from V and 11 bases from J, with 13 bases between. CDR3 length: 13 amino acids. The CDR3 DNA sequence: TGCAGCGTTGAAGACAAGGGGACAAGTAAACTGTTTTTT. Amino acid sequence: CSVEDKGTSKLFF.

The rearrangement uses TRBV5-1 and TRBJ2-7; D possibly corresponds to TRBD2 (6 bases). V lost 0 bases to trimming and J lost 7 bases, with 11 bases between them. Germline V CDR1 and CDR2: SGHRS, YFSETQ. The CDR3 is 13 amino acids. DNA of the CDR3: TGCGCCAGCAGCTTGGATGCCGGAGGGGAGCAGTACTTC. It is translated as CASSLDAGGEQYF.

The V and J genes are TRBV20-1 and TRBJ2-4, with 7 bases lining up with TRBD1. Trimming took 7 bases from V and 2 from J; bases not matched to a gene: 17. The CDR3 has 17 amino acids. CDR1 and CDR2 (germline): DFQATT, SNEGSKA (reference sequence). The chain's CDR3 is CSDPDPPSGGTKNIQYF. The CDR3 nucleotides are TGCAGTGACCCGGACCCTCCCTCAGGGGGAACCAAAAACATTCAGTACTTC.